A selection of T cell receptor beta chains follows, all from one sample in a study of PD-1 blockade in classical Hodgkin lymphoma. The repertoire was sequenced with immunoSEQ multiplex PCR; TCRdb's copy has only in-frame clones and lacks some. The table lists tens of thousands of clones, roughly 78% of them singletons. Sequencing was performed on peripheral blood mononuclear cells (PBMCs), taken before the fourth cycle of nivolumab. All receptors derive from a human donor with classical Hodgkin lymphoma. Each CDR3 is given with its conserved first and last residue. A D gene is named only where the DNA matches it firmly. Only part of the rows carry a size: once, few, many, or a class if the clone is expanded.

j_call	cdr3_length	clone_size	d_call	v_call	cdr3_aa	cdr3_nt
TRBJ2-7	14	.	TRBD1	TRBV27	CASSFSGQHYEQYF	TGTGCCAGCAGTTTTTCGGGACAGCACTACGAGCAGTACTTC
TRBJ2-1	14	.	.	TRBV4-2	CASSQERTRREQFF	TGTGCCAGCAGCCAAGAAAGGACCCGCCGGGAGCAGTTCTTC
TRBJ1-6	13	.	.	TRBV27	CASSPEADSPLHF	TGTGCCAGCAGTCCCGAAGCGGATTCACCCCTCCACTTT
TRBJ2-3	14	.	TRBD1	TRBV7-3	CASSLSGQMDTQYF	TGTGCCAGCAGCTTATCGGGACAGATGGACACGCAGTATTTT
TRBJ1-1	13	.	.	TRBV29-1	CSVDQGLNTEAFF	TGCAGCGTTGACCAGGGCCTAAACACTGAAGCTTTCTTT
TRBJ1-2	15	.	.	TRBV16	CASSLGQTPSYGYTF	TGTGCCAGCAGCCTTGGACAGACCCCTTCTTATGGCTACACCTTC
TRBJ2-7	12	.	.	TRBV5-6	CASSPQGYEQYF	TGTGCCAGCAGCCCACAGGGTTACGAGCAGTACTTC
TRBJ2-5	11	.	.	TRBV6-6	CASRGQETQYF	TGTGCCAGCAGGGGCCAGGAGACCCAGTACTTC
TRBJ1-1	15	many	.	TRBV11-2	CASSLVGGLGTEAFF	TGTGCCAGCAGCTTAGTCGGGGGGCTTGGCACTGAAGCTTTCTTT
TRBJ1-4	15	.	.	TRBV5-6	CASRMYRDRNEKLFF	TGTGCCAGCAGAATGTACAGGGATCGTAATGAAAAACTGTTTTTT
TRBJ2-6	15	once	.	TRBV19	CASGLSSSGANVLTF	TGTGCCAGTGGTTTGAGCAGCTCTGGGGCCAACGTCCTGACTTTC
TRBJ2-5	17	.	.	TRBV5-1	CASSLGGLGEDQETQYF	TGCGCCAGCAGCTTGGGGGGGCTGGGCGAAGACCAAGAGACCCAGTACTTC
TRBJ1-4	14	once	.	TRBV2	CASSQQGLYEKLFF	TGTGCCAGCAGTCAACAGGGCTTGTATGAAAAACTGTTTTTT
TRBJ1-5	15	.	TRBD1	TRBV6-5	CASSSGDSINQPQHF	TGTGCCAGCAGTTCCGGGGACAGCATCAATCAGCCCCAGCATTTT
TRBJ2-3	12	.	.	TRBV18	CASSPAGDTQYF	TGTGCCAGCTCACCAGCAGGAGATACGCAGTATTTT
TRBJ1-2	12	.	.	TRBV25-1	CASSVGMGGYTF	TGTGCCAGCAGTGTAGGGATGGGGGGCTACACCTTC
TRBJ2-3	14	once	TRBD2	TRBV18	CASSPGLAGNTQYF	TGTGCCAGCTCACCCGGACTAGCGGGGAATACGCAGTATTTT
TRBJ2-1	15	.	.	TRBV5-4	CASSLPGSGTNEQFF	TGTGCCAGCAGCTTGCCGGGATCCGGGACCAATGAGCAGTTCTTC